This is a list of T cell receptor beta chains from one sample in a study of shared clonotypes between healthy human individuals. Profiled with immunoSEQ multiplex PCR; TCRdb holds only in-frame clones, not every one. The sample yields 2,500,000 or so clones, roughly 92% seen once. Material for sequencing was naive CD4+ T cells from PBMCs. These receptors originate from a man between 18 and 35 years old in good health. Some clones in this sample may be carry-over from other donors' samples. CDR3s include the opening cysteine and the closing phenylalanine or tryptophan. Each record gives: J gene, CDR3 length, D gene, V gene, clone size, CDR3 DNA, CDR3 protein. A D gene is named only where the DNA matches it firmly. The size field is filled for only some rows; it gives once, few, many or a size class.

j_call: TRBJ2-7
cdr3_length: 15
d_call: TRBD2
v_call: TRBV11-1
clone_size: NA
cdr3_nt: TGTGCCAGCAGCTTGGGACTAGCGGGGACCTACGAGCAGTACTTC
cdr3_aa: CASSLGLAGTYEQYF

j_call: TRBJ1-4
cdr3_length: 13
d_call: NA
v_call: TRBV28
clone_size: NA
cdr3_nt: TGTGCCTCATTAGACAGTCTTAATGAAAAACTGTTTTTT
cdr3_aa: CASLDSLNEKLFF

j_call: TRBJ1-4
cdr3_length: 16
d_call: NA
v_call: TRBV18
clone_size: NA
cdr3_nt: TGTGCCAGCTCACCACTCGGCTTTGCAACTAATGAAAAACTGTTTTTT
cdr3_aa: CASSPLGFATNEKLFF

j_call: TRBJ1-1
cdr3_length: 15
d_call: NA
v_call: TRBV18
clone_size: few
cdr3_nt: TGTGCCAGCTCACCACCGAACGGGATGAACACTGAAGCTTTCTTT
cdr3_aa: CASSPPNGMNTEAFF

j_call: TRBJ2-3
cdr3_length: 13
d_call: NA
v_call: TRBV7-3
clone_size: NA
cdr3_nt: TGTGCCAGCAGCTTAACCAGTGTAGATACGCAGTATTTT
cdr3_aa: CASSLTSVDTQYF

j_call: TRBJ2-2
cdr3_length: 16
d_call: NA
v_call: TRBV5-1
clone_size: NA
cdr3_nt: TGCGCCAGCAGCTTGGCCGTTGGAATGGGGTCGGGGGAGCTGTTTTTT
cdr3_aa: CASSLAVGMGSGELFF

j_call: TRBJ1-5
cdr3_length: 15
d_call: NA
v_call: TRBV30
clone_size: NA
cdr3_nt: TGTGCCTACCCCCTCGGAGGGGTAAGCAATCAGCCCCAGCATTTT
cdr3_aa: CAYPLGGVSNQPQHF

j_call: TRBJ1-5
cdr3_length: 17
d_call: NA
v_call: TRBV28
clone_size: NA
cdr3_nt: TGTGCCAGCAGTCCCCGCAGCAACTTATATAGCAATCAGCCCCAGCATTTT
cdr3_aa: CASSPRSNLYSNQPQHF

j_call: TRBJ2-7
cdr3_length: 15
d_call: TRBD1
v_call: TRBV29-1
clone_size: NA
cdr3_nt: TGCAGCGTCCAACAGGGGAGAGATCCCCTCTACGAGCAGTACTTC
cdr3_aa: CSVQQGRDPLYEQYF

j_call: TRBJ2-6
cdr3_length: 17
d_call: NA
v_call: TRBV5-4
clone_size: NA
cdr3_nt: TGTGCCAGCAGCTCCGGACAGTTTCTATCTGGGGCCAACGTCCTGACTTTC
cdr3_aa: CASSSGQFLSGANVLTF

j_call: TRBJ1-2
cdr3_length: 11
d_call: NA
v_call: TRBV28
clone_size: NA
cdr3_nt: TGTGCCAGCCGCAGCCGCTATGGCTACACCTTC
cdr3_aa: CASRSRYGYTF

j_call: TRBJ2-7
cdr3_length: 16
d_call: NA
v_call: TRBV4-3
clone_size: NA
cdr3_nt: TGCGCCAGCAGCCAAGATCACCAGGGGAGAACCTACGAGCAGTACTTC
cdr3_aa: CASSQDHQGRTYEQYF

j_call: TRBJ1-2
cdr3_length: 16
d_call: NA
v_call: TRBV4-3
clone_size: once
cdr3_nt: TGCGCCAGCAGCCAAGATCCGGGCCCGCGACAAAATGGCTACACCTTC
cdr3_aa: CASSQDPGPRQNGYTF

j_call: TRBJ1-1
cdr3_length: 13
d_call: NA
v_call: TRBV18
clone_size: NA
cdr3_nt: TGTGCCAGCTCACCCGGACAAAACACTGAAGCTTTCTTT
cdr3_aa: CASSPGQNTEAFF

j_call: TRBJ1-4
cdr3_length: 15
d_call: TRBD1
v_call: TRBV7-9
clone_size: NA
cdr3_nt: TGTGCCAGCAGCCTGTCGGGCAGGGGGGATGAAAAACTGTTTTTT
cdr3_aa: CASSLSGRGDEKLFF

j_call: TRBJ1-2
cdr3_length: 14
d_call: NA
v_call: TRBV5-1
clone_size: NA
cdr3_nt: TGCGCCAGCTGGACGGGGAGCTCTAACTATGGCTACACCTTC
cdr3_aa: CASWTGSSNYGYTF

j_call: TRBJ2-6
cdr3_length: 20
d_call: NA
v_call: TRBV6-1
clone_size: NA
cdr3_nt: TGTGCCAGCAGTGAAAGGCGTGAAAGCGGCTCATCCTCTGGGGCCAACGTCCTGACTTTC
cdr3_aa: CASSERRESGSSSGANVLTF

j_call: TRBJ2-5
cdr3_length: 14
d_call: NA
v_call: TRBV5-1
clone_size: NA
cdr3_nt: TGCGCCAGCAGCCTCCGCAGGGGCCGAGAGACCCAGTACTTC
cdr3_aa: CASSLRRGRETQYF

j_call: TRBJ1-4
cdr3_length: 15
d_call: TRBD1
v_call: TRBV4-1
clone_size: NA
cdr3_nt: TGCGCCAGCAGACCCACAGGGGTTCAAGGTGAAAAACTGTTTTTT
cdr3_aa: CASRPTGVQGEKLFF

j_call: TRBJ1-2
cdr3_length: 15
d_call: TRBD1
v_call: TRBV7-9
clone_size: NA
cdr3_nt: TGTGCCAGCAGCTTTGAGGGGGCAATCCTTCAAGGCTACACCTTC
cdr3_aa: CASSFEGAILQGYTF

j_call: TRBJ1-2
cdr3_length: 14
d_call: NA
v_call: TRBV9
clone_size: NA
cdr3_nt: TGTGCCAGCAGCGTAGCTCGGGGGCTCAATGGCTACACCTTC
cdr3_aa: CASSVARGLNGYTF

j_call: TRBJ2-7
cdr3_length: 12
d_call: NA
v_call: TRBV5-6
clone_size: NA
cdr3_nt: TGTGCCAGCAGCTTGTCTCTGCACGAGCAGTACTTC
cdr3_aa: CASSLSLHEQYF

j_call: TRBJ1-3
cdr3_length: 14
d_call: NA
v_call: TRBV6-1
clone_size: NA
cdr3_nt: TGTGCCAGCAGTGAACACGGTCCTGGAAACACCATATATTTT
cdr3_aa: CASSEHGPGNTIYF

j_call: TRBJ1-4
cdr3_length: 15
d_call: TRBD1
v_call: TRBV5-1
clone_size: NA
cdr3_nt: TGCGCCAGCAGCTTGGAGGGCAGGGGGAATGAAAAACTGTTTTTT
cdr3_aa: CASSLEGRGNEKLFF

j_call: TRBJ2-5
cdr3_length: 15
d_call: TRBD1
v_call: TRBV5-1
clone_size: NA
cdr3_nt: TGCGCCAGCAGCCAATTACAGGGGCAGGTGGAGACCCAGTACTTC
cdr3_aa: CASSQLQGQVETQYF

j_call: TRBJ1-2
cdr3_length: 13
d_call: NA
v_call: TRBV27
clone_size: NA
cdr3_nt: TGTGCCAGCAGTTTACCAGGGTTCTATGGCTACACCTTC
cdr3_aa: CASSLPGFYGYTF

j_call: TRBJ2-2
cdr3_length: 18
d_call: NA
v_call: TRBV7-3
clone_size: once
cdr3_nt: TGTGCCAGCAGCTTAACGCGGGGGCGGCTATTATCAGACGGGGAGCTGTTTTTT
cdr3_aa: CASSLTRGRLLSDGELFF

j_call: TRBJ2-7
cdr3_length: 15
d_call: TRBD2
v_call: TRBV6-5
clone_size: once
cdr3_nt: TGTGCCAGCAGTTACGCGGCGGGAGGGGGCTATGAGCAGTACTTC
cdr3_aa: CASSYAAGGGYEQYF

j_call: TRBJ1-2
cdr3_length: 13
d_call: NA
v_call: TRBV28
clone_size: once
cdr3_nt: TGTGCCACCTATGATCCGGGGGCCTATGGCTACACCTTC
cdr3_aa: CATYDPGAYGYTF

j_call: TRBJ1-5
cdr3_length: 16
d_call: NA
v_call: TRBV12-1
clone_size: NA
cdr3_nt: TGTGCCAGCAGCTTATTATTAAGTGGAAACAATCAGCCCCAGCATTTT
cdr3_aa: CASSLLLSGNNQPQHF

j_call: TRBJ1-4
cdr3_length: 14
d_call: NA
v_call: TRBV28
clone_size: NA
cdr3_nt: TGTGCCAGCAGTTCGTTCGGTCGCGGTGAAAAACTGTTTTTT
cdr3_aa: CASSSFGRGEKLFF

j_call: TRBJ1-5
cdr3_length: 16
d_call: TRBD1
v_call: TRBV5-6
clone_size: NA
cdr3_nt: TGTGCCAGCAGCTACAGGGGTAGAGGTGGCAATCAGCCCCAGCATTTT
cdr3_aa: CASSYRGRGGNQPQHF

j_call: TRBJ1-1
cdr3_length: 17
d_call: NA
v_call: TRBV5-4
clone_size: NA
cdr3_nt: TGTGCCAGCAGCTCCCCAGGAGGGCAGGGGCATAACACTGAAGCTTTCTTT
cdr3_aa: CASSSPGGQGHNTEAFF

j_call: TRBJ2-7
cdr3_length: 14
d_call: TRBD2
v_call: TRBV7-8
clone_size: NA
cdr3_nt: TGTGCCAGCAGCCAACTAGCGGGGGTCGCCGAGCAGTACTTC
cdr3_aa: CASSQLAGVAEQYF

j_call: TRBJ2-7
cdr3_length: 13
d_call: TRBD1
v_call: TRBV5-1
clone_size: NA
cdr3_nt: TGCGCCAGCAGCGCCGTCACAGGGGACGAGCAGTACTTC
cdr3_aa: CASSAVTGDEQYF

j_call: TRBJ2-7
cdr3_length: 14
d_call: NA
v_call: TRBV30
clone_size: NA
cdr3_nt: TGTGCCTGGAGTCCAACATACAGCTCCTACGAGCAGTACTTC
cdr3_aa: CAWSPTYSSYEQYF

j_call: TRBJ1-5
cdr3_length: 14
d_call: NA
v_call: TRBV5-1
clone_size: NA
cdr3_nt: TGCGCCAGCAGCTTGGGGGCGGCTAATCAGCCCCAGCATTTT
cdr3_aa: CASSLGAANQPQHF

j_call: TRBJ1-2
cdr3_length: 13
d_call: NA
v_call: TRBV6-5
clone_size: NA
cdr3_nt: TGTGCCAGCAGTTATGGGCTTGGCTATGGCTACACCTTC
cdr3_aa: CASSYGLGYGYTF

j_call: TRBJ1-5
cdr3_length: 14
d_call: TRBD1
v_call: TRBV2
clone_size: NA
cdr3_nt: TGTGCCAGCAGCGAGACAGGGGTTCGGCAGCCCCAGCATTTT
cdr3_aa: CASSETGVRQPQHF

j_call: TRBJ2-5
cdr3_length: 17
d_call: TRBD1
v_call: TRBV7-9
clone_size: NA
cdr3_nt: TGTGCCAGCAGACGTACCGGGACAGGGAATTCACAAGAGACCCAGTACTTC
cdr3_aa: CASRRTGTGNSQETQYF

j_call: TRBJ2-3
cdr3_length: 14
d_call: NA
v_call: TRBV27
clone_size: NA
cdr3_nt: TGTGCCAGCAGTTTCAAGGCCTGGGCCCCTAGCCAGTATTTT
cdr3_aa: CASSFKAWAPSQYF

j_call: TRBJ2-1
cdr3_length: 14
d_call: NA
v_call: TRBV28
clone_size: NA
cdr3_nt: TGTGCCAGCCACGTGACAGCTACCTACAATGAGCAGTTCTTC
cdr3_aa: CASHVTATYNEQFF

j_call: TRBJ2-1
cdr3_length: 16
d_call: NA
v_call: TRBV7-2
clone_size: NA
cdr3_nt: TGTGCCAGCAGCGGAAAAAGCGGGTTAGTCTACAATGAGCAGTTCTTC
cdr3_aa: CASSGKSGLVYNEQFF

j_call: TRBJ1-2
cdr3_length: 18
d_call: NA
v_call: TRBV4-1
clone_size: NA
cdr3_nt: TGCGCCAGCAGCCCATCCTCCGGGACGTTTCGTAACGTCTATGGCTACACCTTC
cdr3_aa: CASSPSSGTFRNVYGYTF

j_call: TRBJ2-2
cdr3_length: 13
d_call: NA
v_call: TRBV11-2
clone_size: NA
cdr3_nt: TGTGCCAGCAGCTTCCTAAACACCGGGGAGCTGTTTTTT
cdr3_aa: CASSFLNTGELFF

j_call: TRBJ2-5
cdr3_length: 16
d_call: NA
v_call: TRBV19
clone_size: NA
cdr3_nt: TGTGCCAGTAGTACCACCCGAGGGACACTCCAAGAGACCCAGTACTTC
cdr3_aa: CASSTTRGTLQETQYF

j_call: TRBJ2-5
cdr3_length: 15
d_call: NA
v_call: TRBV5-1
clone_size: NA
cdr3_nt: TGCGCCAGCAGCTTGGGGCCGGGAGTGGGAGAGACCCAGTACTTC
cdr3_aa: CASSLGPGVGETQYF

j_call: TRBJ1-1
cdr3_length: 16
d_call: TRBD1
v_call: TRBV28
clone_size: once
cdr3_nt: TGTGCCAGCAGTTCACCCGCCGGGACAGGGGACACTGAAGCTTTCTTT
cdr3_aa: CASSSPAGTGDTEAFF

j_call: TRBJ1-5
cdr3_length: 17
d_call: TRBD1
v_call: TRBV27
clone_size: NA
cdr3_nt: TGTGCCAGCAGTTTAACAGGGGCCCAGTATAGCAATCAGCCCCAGCATTTT
cdr3_aa: CASSLTGAQYSNQPQHF

j_call: TRBJ2-3
cdr3_length: 17
d_call: TRBD2
v_call: TRBV14
clone_size: NA
cdr3_nt: TGTGCCAGCAGCCACTGGACTAGCGGTCGGTACACAGATACGCAGTATTTT
cdr3_aa: CASSHWTSGRYTDTQYF

j_call: TRBJ2-5
cdr3_length: 14
d_call: NA
v_call: TRBV7-2
clone_size: NA
cdr3_nt: TGTGCCAGCAGCTTAGCAGGCCCCCAAGAGACCCAGTACTTC
cdr3_aa: CASSLAGPQETQYF

j_call: TRBJ2-7
cdr3_length: 14
d_call: TRBD1
v_call: TRBV14
clone_size: NA
cdr3_nt: TGTGCCAGCAGCCGGGGGACAGCCCTCTACGAGCAGTACTTC
cdr3_aa: CASSRGTALYEQYF

j_call: TRBJ2-7
cdr3_length: 11
d_call: NA
v_call: TRBV20-1
clone_size: NA
cdr3_nt: TGCAGTGCTAGAGATGGGCCTGGGCAGTACTTC
cdr3_aa: CSARDGPGQYF

j_call: TRBJ2-7
cdr3_length: 15
d_call: NA
v_call: TRBV2
clone_size: NA
cdr3_nt: TGTGCCAGCAGGAACCCGGGCCACGGGACCTACGAGCAGTACTTC
cdr3_aa: CASRNPGHGTYEQYF

j_call: TRBJ2-2
cdr3_length: 17
d_call: TRBD2
v_call: TRBV30
clone_size: NA
cdr3_nt: TGTGCCTGGGGCCCCCGGGGAGTTACCGGGAGGGCCGGGGAGCTGTTTTTT
cdr3_aa: CAWGPRGVTGRAGELFF

j_call: TRBJ1-1
cdr3_length: 15
d_call: NA
v_call: TRBV5-1
clone_size: few
cdr3_nt: TGCGCCAGCAGCCCATTGGGTCTGATGAACACTGAAGCTTTCTTT
cdr3_aa: CASSPLGLMNTEAFF

j_call: TRBJ2-7
cdr3_length: 15
d_call: TRBD1
v_call: TRBV5-1
clone_size: NA
cdr3_nt: TGCGCCAGCAGCGTGGACAGGGGGGTCATCAAAGAGCAGTACTTC
cdr3_aa: CASSVDRGVIKEQYF

j_call: TRBJ1-5
cdr3_length: 13
d_call: NA
v_call: TRBV7-2
clone_size: NA
cdr3_nt: TGTGCCAGCAGCCGGACAAACAATCAGCCCCAGCATTTT
cdr3_aa: CASSRTNNQPQHF

j_call: TRBJ2-2
cdr3_length: 16
d_call: TRBD2
v_call: TRBV7-6
clone_size: NA
cdr3_nt: TGTGCCAGCAGCTCGGGACTAGCGGAGAACACCGGGGAGCTGTTTTTT
cdr3_aa: CASSSGLAENTGELFF